The 22 T cell receptor beta chains below all came from one sample that was sequenced in a study of T cell responses to AZD1222 COVID-19 vaccine. Using immunoSEQ multiplex PCR, the repertoire was profiled, and TCRdb retains in-frame clones only, with some absent. The sample records 95,000 to 150,000 clones, roughly 86% being singletons. The specimen comprised peripheral blood, sampled on day 0 of AZD1222 vaccination. The receptor source for this set is an adult in good health.

V and J are TRBV27 and TRBJ1-5; the D is unclear. The CDR3 loop spans 14 amino acids. The V end was cut by 7 bases, the J end by 2 bases, with 12 bases between. Germline V gene lookup returns CDR1 MNHEY and CDR2 SMNVEV (reference sequence). The CDR3 sequence is CASTSGTGNQPQHF. The CDR3 DNA follows: TGTGCCAGCACCTCAGGAACGGGCAATCAGCCCCAGCATTTT.

This chain uses TRBV5-1 with TRBJ1-5; a weak D match, TRBD1 (5 bases). Germline CDR1 reads SGHRS; CDR2 reads YFSETQ. This CDR3 has 14 amino acids. Trimming removed 4 bases at V and 1 base at J, with 9 bases between. CDR3 nucleotide sequence: TGCGCCAGCAGCCGGGACGGGAGCAATCAGCCCCAGCATTTT. Amino acids: CASSRDGSNQPQHF.

The table lists this clone with a count of one. The chain combines TRBV5-5 with TRBJ2-2, with D perhaps TRBD2 (5 bases). CDR3 length equals 16 residues. V lost 5 bases and J lost 3, with 17 bases in between. The germline gives CDR1 SGHKS, CDR2 YYEKEE (reference sequence). CDR3 region: CASRFSLEGYTGELFF. The CDR3 DNA sequence: TGTGCCAGCAGGTTTTCCCTTGAGGGCTACACCGGGGAGCTGTTTTTT.

The chain joins TRBV11-2 to TRBJ1-3; D is possibly TRBD1 (6 bases). Trimming took 7 bases from V and 1 from J, leaving 14 bases between them. The CDR3 is made up of 15 amino acids. Germline V lookup: CDR1 SGHAT, CDR2 FQNNGV. In nucleotides, the CDR3 is TGTGCCAGCACCCCTACAGGGAGATCTGGAAACACCATATATTTT. Amino acids: CASTPTGRSGNTIYF.

This clone was picked up one time. V is TRBV5-1 and J is TRBJ1-4, with TRBD1 identical over 7 bases. In germline, CDR1 is SGHRS, CDR2 YFSETQ. The V and J ends lost 4 bases and 3 bases, in that order; junction bases with no gene match: 6. The CDR3 length is 15 residues. The CDR3 sequence: CASSPSGTANEKLFF. CDR3 nucleotide sequence: TGCGCCAGCAGCCCGTCCGGGACAGCTAATGAAAAACTGTTTTTT.

With regard to this clone: A junction boundary mismatches the germline segment, possibly from a read error. The chain is built from TRBV4-2 and TRBJ1-5; D is uncertain. This CDR3 region has 15 residues. In germline, CDR1 is LGHNA, CDR2 YNFKEQ. The chain's CDR3 is CASRQDGGGSQPQHF. In DNA form, the CDR3 reads TGTGCCAGCAGGCAAGATGGTGGAGGGAGTCAGCCCCAGCATTTT.

The chain carries TRBV7-9 and TRBJ2-7; no reliable D call. In germline, CDR1 is SEHNR, CDR2 FQNEAQ (reference sequence). CDR3 length equals 15 residues. Between the trimmed V and J ends, which lost 5 bases and 6 bases, there was a span of 20 bases. This chain's CDR3 is CASSPMGTALAEQYF. The CDR3 coding sequence is TGTGCCAGCAGCCCGATGGGAACCGCTCTGGCCGAGCAGTACTTC.

This chain uses TRBV2 with TRBJ1-3; 9 positions match TRBD1. This CDR3 comprises 21 residues. Per germline, CDR1 SNHLY and CDR2 FYNNEI. With 6 bases clipped from V and 0 bases from J, the junction kept 21 bases outside the gene matches. In DNA form, the CDR3 reads TGTGCCAGCAGCCCCGACGGGGACAGGGTACGTCTAAGATTCTCTGGAAACACCATATATTTT. Encoded protein: CASSPDGDRVRLRFSGNTIYF.

This chain joins TRBV3-1 (or the pseudogene TRBV3-2) and TRBJ1-5; no firm D call. Trimming took 4 bases from V and 2 from J, leaving 12 bases between them. The CDR3 is 15 residues long. The germline V gene encodes CDR1 LGHDT and CDR2 YNNKEL (reference sequence). The CDR3 DNA follows: TGTGCCAGCAGCCGAGGGCCTGGAGGCAATCAGCCCCAGCATTTT. Encoded protein: CASSRGPGGNQPQHF.

The chain couples TRBV21-1 to TRBJ2-5; TRBD1, the table's D call, was not compared with the DNA. TRBV21-1 is a pseudogene segment. There are 12 residues in the CDR3. CDR3 protein: CASSTAQETQYF. In nucleotides, the CDR3 is TGTGCCAGCTCGACAGCTCAAGAGACCCAGTACTTC.

CDR3: CASSRTGPDGANVLTF. The CDR3 bases are TGTGCCAGCAGCCGGACAGGCCCGGATGGGGCCAACGTCCTGACTTTC. The chain recombines TRBV3-1 (or the pseudogene TRBV3-2) with TRBJ2-6; 7 bases map to TRBD1. The V and J ends lost 4 bases and 3 bases, in that order; junction bases with no gene match: 6. The CDR3 has 16 residues. CDR1 LGHDT and CDR2 YNNKEL come from the germline V gene (reference sequence).

The rearrangement uses TRBV10-3 and TRBJ1-2; maybe TRBD1 (5 bases). The CDR3 covers 13 residues. In germline, CDR1 is ENHRY, CDR2 SYGVKD. The V and J ends lost 4 bases and 4 bases respectively, with 10 bases between them. CDR3 DNA: TGTGCCATCAGTGGGGAGGGGATCTATGGCTACACCTTC. Translating it yields CAISGEGIYGYTF.

This chain links TRBV4-1 with TRBJ1-3; a possible D gene is TRBD1 (5 bases). Trimming took off 6 bases at V and 0 bases at J, with 12 bases between the two ends. CDR3 length: 15 amino acids. In germline, CDR1 is MGHRA, CDR2 YSYEKL. As DNA, the CDR3 is TGCGCCAGCAGACGGGACTTCGACTCTGGAAACACCATATATTTT. It encodes CASRRDFDSGNTIYF.

The chain has TRBV5-6 and TRBJ1-2; D is possibly TRBD1 (5 bases). The CDR3 contains 12 residues. In germline, CDR1 is SGHDT, CDR2 YYEEEE. Trimming removed 2 bases from V and 7 bases from J, with 9 bases in between. The CDR3 spells CASSLRGTGYTF. The CDR3 nucleotides are TGTGCCAGCAGCTTAAGGGGAACTGGCTACACCTTC.

V is TRBV1 and J is TRBJ2-3; the listed D gene, TRBD1, was not tested against the DNA. TRBV1 is an annotated pseudogene. CDR3 size: 16 residues. CDR3 in amino acids: CTSSQPGPERTDTQYF. CDR3 in DNA: TGCACCAGCAGCCAACCAGGTCCCGAACGGACAGATACGCAGTATTTT.

The chain recombines TRBV7-8 with TRBJ2-4, with 8 positions matching TRBD1. The ends lost 5 bases at V and 9 bases at J; junction bases unmatched: 18. Germline V gene lookup returns CDR1 SGHVS and CDR2 FQNEAQ. The CDR3 contains 17 residues. The CDR3 sequence: CASSPTHGGQGWAIQYF. The CDR3 DNA follows: TGTGCCAGCAGCCCCACCCACGGCGGACAGGGCTGGGCCATTCAGTACTTC.

The chain combines TRBV20-1 with TRBJ2-1, with no clear D. The CDR3 totals 11 residues. V lost 1 base and J lost 8, with 6 bases in between. CDR1 and CDR2 from the germline V gene are DFQATT and SNEGSKA (reference sequence). CDR3 DNA sequence: TGCAGTGCTAGAGTGGCGGATGAGCAGTTCTTC. It codes for CSARVADEQFF.

The chain carries TRBV4-2 and TRBJ2-1; 13 positions agree with TRBD2. Germline loops: CDR1 LGHNA, CDR2 YNFKEQ. V was clipped by 0 bases and J by 8 bases; unmatched bases: 7. The CDR3 runs 17 residues. CDR3 sequence: CASSQDLTSGGSHEQFF. The CDR3 DNA is TGTGCCAGCAGCCAAGATCTGACTAGCGGGGGGTCCCATGAGCAGTTCTTC.

The chain recombines TRBV7-9 with TRBJ2-6; 10 bases agree with TRBD1. V lost 5 bases to trimming and J lost 3 bases; unmatched junction nucleotides: 10. CDR1 is SEHNR, CDR2 FQNEAQ, per germline (reference sequence). The CDR3 contains 18 residues. This CDR3 is CASSPHAGTGVGANVLTF. The CDR3 region has the DNA TGTGCCAGCAGCCCCCACGCCGGGACAGGGGTTGGGGCCAACGTCCTGACTTTC.

This chain's CDR3 is CASSGTNTGELFF. The CDR3 bases are TGCGCCAGCTCTGGCACGAACACCGGGGAGCTGTTTTTT. V and J are TRBV10-1 and TRBJ2-2; D call uncertain. The CDR3 totals 13 residues. V was trimmed by 8 bases and J by 0 bases, leaving 7 bases between them. CDR1 is WNHNN and CDR2 is SYGVQD in the germline V gene (reference sequence).

The rearrangement joins TRBV5-5 to TRBJ2-7; 7 positions agree with TRBD1. This CDR3 comprises 15 residues. The J segment lost 0 bases and the V segment lost 0 bases, leaving 3 bases of the junction unmatched. Germline assignment: CDR1 SGHKS and CDR2 YYEKEE (reference sequence). CDR3 nucleotides: TGTGCCAGCAGCTTGGACGGACAGGTCTCCTACGAGCAGTACTTC. It specifies CASSLDGQVSYEQYF.

This clone was found a few times. The V gene is TRBV27, the J gene TRBJ2-7; D assignment may be TRBD1 or TRBD2 (5 bases each). CDR3 size: 14 residues. CDR1 is MNHEY and CDR2 is SMNVEV in the germline V gene (reference sequence). V shed 1 base and J shed 3 bases, with 10 bases lying between them. The CDR3 protein is CASSLWGRNYEQYF. CDR3 nucleotide sequence: TGTGCCAGCAGTTTATGGGGACGGAACTACGAGCAGTACTTC.